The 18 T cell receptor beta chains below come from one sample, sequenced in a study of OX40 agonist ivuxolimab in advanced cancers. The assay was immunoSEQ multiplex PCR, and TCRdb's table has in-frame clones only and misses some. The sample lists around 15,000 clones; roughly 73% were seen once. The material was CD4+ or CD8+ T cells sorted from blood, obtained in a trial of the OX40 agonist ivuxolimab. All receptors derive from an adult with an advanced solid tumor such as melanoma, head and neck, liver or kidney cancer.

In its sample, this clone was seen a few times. CDR3 nucleotides: TGCGCCAGCAGCCCGGAATCTAGCGGGAGCTTCAATGAGCAGTTCTTC. It specifies CASSPESSGSFNEQFF. V usage is TRBV5-1 and J usage is TRBJ2-1; TRBD2 matches 10 bases. CDR1 and CDR2 (germline): SGHRS, YFSETQ. This CDR3 is 16 amino acids long. V was pared by 4 bases and J by 6 bases, with 10 bases of the junction left unmatched. Full variable domain (rest looked up from reference TRBV5-1 and TRBJ2-1): KAGVTQTPRYLIKTRGQQVTLSCSPISGHRSVSWYQQTPGQGLQFLFEYFSETQRNKGNFPGRFSGRQFSNSRSEMNVSTLELGDSALYLCASSPESSGSFNEQFFGPGTRLTVL.

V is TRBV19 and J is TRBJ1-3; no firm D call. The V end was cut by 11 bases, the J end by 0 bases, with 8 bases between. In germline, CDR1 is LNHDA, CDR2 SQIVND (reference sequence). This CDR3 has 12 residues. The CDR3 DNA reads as TGTGCCTCCGGGGACTCTGGAAACACCATATATTTT. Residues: CASGDSGNTIYF.

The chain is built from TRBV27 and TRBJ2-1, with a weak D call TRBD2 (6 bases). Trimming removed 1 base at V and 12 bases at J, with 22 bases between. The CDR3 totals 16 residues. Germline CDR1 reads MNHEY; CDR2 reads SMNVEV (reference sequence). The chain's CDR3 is CASSLLDSGTGGPQFF. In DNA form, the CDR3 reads TGTGCCAGCAGTTTATTGGACTCGGGGACTGGAGGGCCGCAGTTCTTC.

Written as DNA, the CDR3 is TGTGCCAGCAGTGAAGCCCCCCCGACAGGGCGGAGGGGTCAGCCCCAGCATTTT. Protein: CASSEAPPTGRRGQPQHF. The J gene is TRBJ1-5, the V gene TRBV6-1, with 7 nucleotides matching TRBD1. CDR1 and CDR2 from the germline V gene are MNHNS and SASEGT. V lost 0 bases and J lost 6; bases outside the gene matches: 14. This CDR3 has 18 amino acids.

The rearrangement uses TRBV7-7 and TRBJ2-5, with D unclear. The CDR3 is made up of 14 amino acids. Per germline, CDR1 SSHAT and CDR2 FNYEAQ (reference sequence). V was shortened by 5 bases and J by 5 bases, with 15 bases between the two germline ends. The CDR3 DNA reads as TGTGCCAGCAGCCCCCGGGCCGACTGGGAGACCCAGTACTTC. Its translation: CASSPRADWETQYF.

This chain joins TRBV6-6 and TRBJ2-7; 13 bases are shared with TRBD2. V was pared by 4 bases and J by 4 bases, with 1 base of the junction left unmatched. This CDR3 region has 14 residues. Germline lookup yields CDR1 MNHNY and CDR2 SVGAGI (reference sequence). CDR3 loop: CASSWTSGSYEQYF. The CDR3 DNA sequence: TGTGCCAGCAGTTGGACTAGCGGGAGTTACGAGCAGTACTTC.

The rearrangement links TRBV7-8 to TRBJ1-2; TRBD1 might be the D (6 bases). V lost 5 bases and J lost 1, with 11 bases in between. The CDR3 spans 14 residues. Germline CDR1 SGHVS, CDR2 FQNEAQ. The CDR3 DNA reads TGTGCCAGCAGCCCTACAGGGTTTAACTATGGCTACACCTTC. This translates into CASSPTGFNYGYTF. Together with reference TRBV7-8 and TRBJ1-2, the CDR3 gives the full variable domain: GAGVSQSPRYKVAKRGQDVALRCDPISGHVSLFWYQQALGQGPEFLTYFQNEAQLDKSGLPSDRFFAERPEGSVSTLKIQRTQQEDSAVYLCASSPTGFNYGYTFGSGTRLTVV.

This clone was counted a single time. The CDR3 bases are TGTGCCAGTAGCCCCGGGACAGACAATGAGCAGTTCTTC. This sequence encodes CASSPGTDNEQFF. This sequence joins TRBV19 and TRBJ2-1, with 7 bases fitting TRBD1. The ends lost 6 bases at V and 5 bases at J; junction bases unmatched: 4. The CDR3 covers 13 residues. CDR1 is LNHDA and CDR2 is SQIVND in the germline V gene (reference sequence).

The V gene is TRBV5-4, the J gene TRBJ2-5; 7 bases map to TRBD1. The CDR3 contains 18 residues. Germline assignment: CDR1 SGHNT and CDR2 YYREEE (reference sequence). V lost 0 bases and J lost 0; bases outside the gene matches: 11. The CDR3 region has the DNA TGTGCCAGCAGCTTGGTCCTATACAGGGGCGGGCACCAAGAGACCCAGTACTTC. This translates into CASSLVLYRGGHQETQYF.

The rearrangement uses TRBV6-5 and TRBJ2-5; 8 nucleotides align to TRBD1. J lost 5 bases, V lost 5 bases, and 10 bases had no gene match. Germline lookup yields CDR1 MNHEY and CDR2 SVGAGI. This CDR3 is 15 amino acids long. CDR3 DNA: TGTGCCAGCAGTCGGACGGACAGGACAGGGGAGACCCAGTACTTC. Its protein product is CASSRTDRTGETQYF.

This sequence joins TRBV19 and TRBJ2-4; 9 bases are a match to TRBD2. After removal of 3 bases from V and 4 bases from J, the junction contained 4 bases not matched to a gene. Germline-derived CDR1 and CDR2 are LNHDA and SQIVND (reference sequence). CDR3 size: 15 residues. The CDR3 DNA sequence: TGTGCCAGTAGTATCGGGACTAGCAGGAAAAACATTCAGTACTTC. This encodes CASSIGTSRKNIQYF.

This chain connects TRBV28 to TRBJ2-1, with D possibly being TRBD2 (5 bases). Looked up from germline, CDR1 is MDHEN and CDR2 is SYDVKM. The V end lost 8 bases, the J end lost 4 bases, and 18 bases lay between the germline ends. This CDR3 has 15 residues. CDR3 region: CASFGGFLGYNEQFF. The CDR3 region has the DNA TGTGCCAGCTTTGGCGGGTTCCTAGGTTACAATGAGCAGTTCTTC.

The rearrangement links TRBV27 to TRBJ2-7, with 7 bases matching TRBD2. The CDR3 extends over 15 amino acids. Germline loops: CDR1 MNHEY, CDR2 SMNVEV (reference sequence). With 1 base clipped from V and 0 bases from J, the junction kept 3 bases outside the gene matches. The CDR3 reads CASSLFGGSSYEQYF. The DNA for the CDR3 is TGTGCCAGCAGTTTATTCGGCGGGAGCTCCTACGAGCAGTACTTC.

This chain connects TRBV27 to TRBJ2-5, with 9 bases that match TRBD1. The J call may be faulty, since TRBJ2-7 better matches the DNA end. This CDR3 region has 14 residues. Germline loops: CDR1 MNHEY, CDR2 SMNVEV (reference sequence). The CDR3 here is CASSPRQGVNEQYF. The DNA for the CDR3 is TGTGCCAGCAGTCCACGACAGGGGGTGAACGAGCAGTACTTC.

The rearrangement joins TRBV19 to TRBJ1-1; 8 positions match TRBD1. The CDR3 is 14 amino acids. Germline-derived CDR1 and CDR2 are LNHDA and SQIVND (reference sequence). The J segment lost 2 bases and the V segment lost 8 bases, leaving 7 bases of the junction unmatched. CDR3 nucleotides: TGTGCCAGTCGTTCAGGGGGCGACAACACTGAAGCTTTCTTT. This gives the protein CASRSGGDNTEAFF.

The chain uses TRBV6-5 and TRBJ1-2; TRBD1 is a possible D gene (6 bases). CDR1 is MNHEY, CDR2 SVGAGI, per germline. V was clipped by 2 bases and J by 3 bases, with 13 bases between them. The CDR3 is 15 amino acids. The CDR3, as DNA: TGTGCCAGCAGTTACCTCCGCAGGGGAGACTATGGCTACACCTTC. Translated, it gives CASSYLRRGDYGYTF.

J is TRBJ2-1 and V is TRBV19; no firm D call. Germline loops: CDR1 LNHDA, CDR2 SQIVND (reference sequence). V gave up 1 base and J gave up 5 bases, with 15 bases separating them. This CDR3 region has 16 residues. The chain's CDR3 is CASSIGWSRKDNEQFF. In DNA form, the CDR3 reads TGTGCCAGTAGTATAGGGTGGAGCAGGAAGGACAATGAGCAGTTCTTC.

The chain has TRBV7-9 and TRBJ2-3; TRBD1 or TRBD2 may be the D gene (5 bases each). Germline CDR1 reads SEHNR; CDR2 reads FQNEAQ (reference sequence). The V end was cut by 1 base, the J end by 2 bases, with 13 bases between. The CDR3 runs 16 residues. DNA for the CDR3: TGTGCCAGCAGCTTAGGATGGGGGAGTCCCACAGATACGCAGTATTTT. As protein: CASSLGWGSPTDTQYF.